A selection of T cell receptor beta chains follows, all from one sample in a study of blood T cells in healthy people across ages. TCRdb itself ran the 5' RACE reads through MiXCR, one entry per CDR3 protein. The data contain about 640,000 distinct CDR3 sequences, approximately 59% of them singletons. Sequencing used blood. Receptor source: a man aged 55 to 70 in good health. Each CDR3 is given with its conserved first and last residue. Fields, in order: D gene, clone size, V gene, J gene, CDR3 protein, CDR3 DNA. The D gene is left open where the match is weak. Rows give clone size only sometimes, using once, few, many, or a class for an expanded clone.

>.|.|TRBV4-1|TRBJ2-7
CASSRLELTGYEQYF
TGCGCCAGCAGCCGACTCGAACTGACAGGCTACGAGCAGTACTTC
>.|.|TRBV27|TRBJ2-7
CASSSRDTTYEQYF
TGTGCCAGCAGTTCCCGGGACACCACCTACGAGCAGTACTTC
>.|.|TRBV12-3/TRBV12-4|TRBJ2-3
CASRPGSDTQYF
TGTGCCAGCAGGCCCGGCTCTGATACGCAGTATTTT
>TRBD1|.|TRBV5-1|TRBJ2-7
CASSRTGGFDEQYF
TGCGCCAGCAGCCGGACAGGGGGGTTCGACGAGCAGTACTTC
>.|.|TRBV20-1|TRBJ2-3
CSASLDTQYF
TGCAGTGCTAGTTTGGATACGCAGTATTTT
>.|.|TRBV7-9|TRBJ1-4
CASSSRVPNEKLFF
TGTGCCAGCAGCTCCAGGGTGCCTAATGAAAAACTGTTTTTT
>.|.|TRBV20-1|TRBJ1-4
CSARDEGIGEKLFF
TGCAGTGCTAGAGATGAGGGTATAGGCGAAAAACTGTTTTTT
>.|.|TRBV6-5|TRBJ1-4
CASSSRQDRNEKLFF
TGTGCCAGCAGTTCCCGACAGGATCGCAATGAAAAACTGTTTTTT
>TRBD2|.|TRBV20-1|TRBJ2-5
CSASLAGEEQYF
TGCAGTGCTAGCTTAGCGGGGGAGGAGCAGTACTTC
>.|.|TRBV20-1|TRBJ2-5
CSAHALDEQRETQYF
TGCAGTGCTCATGCACTGGACGAGCAGCGAGAGACCCAGTACTTC
>.|.|TRBV2|TRBJ1-1
CARRGGGTEAFF
TGTGCCAGACGTGGGGGAGGCACTGAAGCTTTCTTT
>.|.|TRBV24-1|TRBJ2-7
CATSDSPGLCYEQYF
TGTGCCACCAGTGATTCTCCGGGACTGTGCTACGAGCAGTACTTC
>.|.|TRBV3-1|TRBJ2-5
CASSQSGQETQYF
TGTGCCAGCAGCCAATCTGGACAAGAGACCCAGTACTTC
>.|.|TRBV5-1|TRBJ2-3
CATSPGWVADTQYF
TGCGCCACCAGCCCGGGGTGGGTAGCAGATACGCAGTATTTT
>TRBD1|.|TRBV3-1|TRBJ1-1
CASSRWDRKTEAFF
TGTGCCAGCAGCCGCTGGGACAGGAAGACTGAAGCTTTCTTT
>.|.|TRBV20-1|TRBJ2-5
CSARVWGDQETQYF
TGCAGTGCTAGGGTGTGGGGTGACCAAGAGACCCAGTACTTC
>.|.|TRBV10-3|TRBJ1-6
CAISESIRDSPLHF
TGTGCCATCAGTGAGTCGATCAGGGATTCACCCCTCCACTTT
>TRBD1|.|TRBV5-1|TRBJ1-2
CASSTGQAAYGYTF
TGCGCCAGCAGCACTGGACAGGCAGCTTATGGCTACACCTTC
>.|few|TRBV5-1|TRBJ2-5
CASSLGQVPGRTQYF
TGCGCCAGCAGCTTGGGACAGGTCCCCGGTCGGACCCAGTACTTC
>TRBD1|few|TRBV10-3|TRBJ2-1
CAISEWGTGASYEQFF
TGTGCCATCAGTGAGTGGGGGACAGGGGCCAGCTATGAGCAGTTCTTC
>.|.|TRBV20-1|TRBJ2-7
CSAGVREQYF
TGCAGTGCTGGGGTGCGCGAGCAGTACTTC
>.|.|TRBV20-1|TRBJ1-5
CSGARGPNQPQHF
TGCAGTGGGGCTCGAGGGCCCAATCAGCCCCAGCATTTT
>TRBD2|.|TRBV6-2/TRBV6-3|TRBJ2-1
CASRNLAGGNYNEQFF
TGTGCCAGCAGAAACCTAGCGGGGGGCAACTACAATGAGCAGTTCTTC
>.|.|TRBV12-3/TRBV12-4|TRBJ1-2
CASSPTGYSNYGYTF
TGTGCCAGCAGCCCAACCGGGTACTCTAACTATGGCTACACCTTC
>.|.|TRBV6-5|TRBJ1-1
CANQRSVNTEAFF
TGTGCCAACCAAAGGAGTGTGAACACTGAAGCTTTCTTT
>.|.|TRBV20-1|TRBJ2-5
CSPRQSGTQYF
TGCAGTCCGCGCCAATCAGGGACCCAGTACTTC
>TRBD1|.|TRBV12-3/TRBV12-4|TRBJ1-1
CASTLTGGATEAFF
TGTGCCAGCACCTTAACAGGGGGCGCGACTGAAGCTTTCTTT
>TRBD1|.|TRBV12-3/TRBV12-4|TRBJ1-5
CASLRTGSSNQPQHF
TGTGCCAGCTTAAGGACAGGGAGTAGCAATCAGCCCCAGCATTTT
>.|.|TRBV5-1|TRBJ2-7
CASSPEPPVPPYEQYF
TGCGCCAGCAGCCCGGAGCCCCCCGTCCCTCCCTACGAGCAGTACTTC
>.|.|TRBV7-2|TRBJ2-5
CASSVVAGQETQYF
TGTGCCAGCAGCGTAGTTGCAGGACAAGAGACCCAGTACTTC
>TRBD1|.|TRBV3-1|TRBJ2-7
CASSPDRDHEQYF
TGTGCCAGCAGCCCAGACAGGGACCACGAGCAGTACTTC
>.|.|TRBV5-6|TRBJ1-6
CASSQWTDSPLHF
TGTGCCAGCAGCCAATGGACGGATTCACCCCTCCACTTT
>.|many|TRBV10-3|TRBJ2-7
CAISESIRLGHEQYF
TGTGCCATCAGTGAGTCTATCAGGCTCGGCCACGAGCAGTACTTC
>.|.|TRBV9|TRBJ2-3
CASSVGTRGGTDTQYF
TGTGCCAGCAGCGTAGGAACGAGGGGGGGCACAGATACGCAGTATTTT
>TRBD2|.|TRBV6-2/TRBV6-3|TRBJ2-1
CASRNAGGEYNEQFF
TGTGCCAGCAGAAACGCGGGGGGGGAGTACAATGAGCAGTTCTTC
>.|.|TRBV2|TRBJ2-1
CASSEALGLPPAGEQFF
TGTGCCAGCAGTGAAGCGCTTGGATTACCACCGGCGGGTGAGCAGTTCTTC
>.|.|TRBV6-2/TRBV6-3|TRBJ2-2
CASSPEGAGELFF
TGTGCCAGCAGCCCCGAGGGGGCCGGGGAGCTGTTTTTT